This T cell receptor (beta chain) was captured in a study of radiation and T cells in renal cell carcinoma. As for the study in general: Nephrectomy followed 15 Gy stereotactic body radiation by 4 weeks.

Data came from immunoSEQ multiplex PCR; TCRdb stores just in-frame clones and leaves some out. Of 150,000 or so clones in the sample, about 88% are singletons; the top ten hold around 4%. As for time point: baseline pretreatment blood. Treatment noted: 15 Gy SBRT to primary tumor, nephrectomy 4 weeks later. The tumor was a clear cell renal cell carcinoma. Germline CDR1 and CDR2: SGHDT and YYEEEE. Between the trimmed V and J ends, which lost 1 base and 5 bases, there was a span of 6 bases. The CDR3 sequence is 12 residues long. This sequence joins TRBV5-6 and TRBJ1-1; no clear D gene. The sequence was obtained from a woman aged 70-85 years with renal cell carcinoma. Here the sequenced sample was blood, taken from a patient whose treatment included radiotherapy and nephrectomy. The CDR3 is CASSLYGTEAFF. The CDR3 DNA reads TGTGCCAGCAGCTTGTATGGGACTGAAGCTTTCTTT.